This TCR beta chain comes out of a study of CD8 T cells in Susac syndrome. Reverse transcription of about 0.5 to 1 ug RNA was carried out with random hexamers. With immunoSEQ multiplex PCR, TCR beta CDR3 was amplified across 54 Vbeta and 13 Jbeta. TCRdb called the immunoSEQ multiplex PCR reads again in MiXCR, with one record for every CDR3 protein. Here the sample spans 65,000 to 80,000 distinct CDR3 sequences, 91% being singletons. The multiple sclerosis controls, all treatment-naive patients, had relapsing-remitting disease that was stable or active. TEMRA cells underwent FACS enrichment and CD8+ and CD4+ T cells underwent negative isolation. Germline lookup yields CDR1 SGHRS and CDR2 YFSETQ. V was cut by 1 base and J by 0 bases, with 11 bases left in between. The CDR3 runs to 16 residues.

This receptor was obtained from a human donor with multiple sclerosis. What was sequenced was CD8+ T cells from PBMCs. The chain has TRBV5-1 and TRBJ2-1, with D unresolved. The CDR3 protein is CASSLLGSSSYNEQFF. CDR3 in DNA: TGCGCCAGCAGCTTGTTGGGCAGCAGCTCCTACAATGAGCAGTTCTTC.